Shown below are 2 T cell receptor beta chains from a single sample sequenced in a study of tumor-infiltrating lymphocytes in primary liver carcinoma. Scientists recovered RNA and DNA together from approximately 20-30 mg of unsorted bulk tissue. The investigators made TCR beta cDNA from approximately 510 ng total RNA, using a constant-region primer. Three nested multiplex PCR rounds, a slightly modified ARM-PCR method, built the TCR beta libraries. Researchers ran the first two PCR rounds for 9 to 10 cycles each with TRBV1-TRBV30 forward primers and a C-beta reverse primer. Each CDR3 protein gets one entry after TCRdb re-called the multiplex PCR reads with MiXCR. The data contain 90,000 to 150,000 distinct CDR3 sequences, roughly 75% of them singletons. The specimen was tumor-adjacent normal liver tissue. These receptors were collected from a woman aged 60-75 years with primary liver carcinoma and hepatitis B virus infection.

A single count supports this clonotype. A read error may produce the germline difference seen at one junction end. The V and J genes are TRBV11-2 and TRBJ2-5; the match to TRBD2 covers 9 bases. The J call may be mistaken, given a closer DNA end match to TRBJ2-1. Germline CDR1 reads SGHAT; CDR2 reads FQNNGV. The CDR3 length is 15 residues. CDR3 loop: CASNLYSGSVSEQFF. The DNA of the CDR3 is TGTGCCAGCAACTTATATAGCGGGAGTGTGAGTGAGCAGTTCTTC.

Concerning this clonotype itself: One end of the junction does not line up with germline, which may come from a read error. V and J are TRBV5-1 and TRBJ1-2; 9 bases align to TRBD1. This CDR3 has 15 residues. CDR1 is SGHRS and CDR2 is YFSETQ in the germline V gene. In DNA, the CDR3 is TGCGCCAGCAGCTTGCCTGGACAGGGGTCCTATGACTACACCTTC. This translates into CASSLPGQGSYDYTF. Full variable domain (rest looked up from reference TRBV5-1 and TRBJ1-2): KAGVTQTPRYLIKTRGQQVTLSCSPISGHRSVSWYQQTPGQGLQFLFEYFSETQRNKGNFPGRFSGRQFSNSRSEMNVSTLELGDSALYLCASSLPGQGSYDYTFGSGTRLTVV.